This is a list of T cell receptor beta chains from one sample in a study of CD8+ T cells in alopecia areata. Profiled with immunoSEQ multiplex PCR; TCRdb holds only in-frame clones, not every one. The data show about 160,000 clones, about three fifths seen once. The sequenced sample was CD4+ T cells sorted from blood, obtained at week 4, from a patient treated with tofacitinib. The receptor set was obtained from a human donor with alopecia areata. The CDR3 runs from the conserved cysteine through the conserved F or W. Fields, in order: V gene, clone size, D gene, J gene, CDR3 protein, CDR3 DNA. The D gene is left open where the match is weak. Where a row states a size, it is once, few, many or the class of an expanded clone; other rows omit it.

V gene: TRBV5-1
clone size: -
D gene: -
J gene: TRBJ2-3
CDR3 protein: CASSLTQATDTQYF
CDR3 DNA: TGCGCCAGCAGCTTGACACAGGCCACAGATACGCAGTATTTT

V gene: TRBV29-1
clone size: -
D gene: -
J gene: TRBJ1-2
CDR3 protein: CSVEGGYTF
CDR3 DNA: TGCAGCGTCGAGGGGGGCTACACCTTC

V gene: TRBV29-1
clone size: once
D gene: -
J gene: TRBJ1-5
CDR3 protein: CSVSWGINQPQHF
CDR3 DNA: TGCAGCGTTTCGTGGGGTATCAATCAGCCCCAGCATTTT

V gene: TRBV10-2
clone size: -
D gene: TRBD2
J gene: TRBJ2-5
CDR3 protein: CASSVGSGKETQYF
CDR3 DNA: TGCGCCAGCAGTGTAGGGAGCGGGAAAGAGACCCAGTACTTC

V gene: TRBV4-1
clone size: few
D gene: -
J gene: TRBJ2-1
CDR3 protein: CASSHGPYNEQFF
CDR3 DNA: TGCGCCAGCAGCCATGGTCCCTACAATGAGCAGTTCTTC

V gene: TRBV9
clone size: once
D gene: -
J gene: TRBJ2-3
CDR3 protein: CASSVGGTNTQYF
CDR3 DNA: TGTGCCAGCAGCGTAGGTGGGACAAATACGCAGTATTTT

V gene: TRBV5-1
clone size: few
D gene: -
J gene: TRBJ1-1
CDR3 protein: CASSSYTMNTEAFF
CDR3 DNA: TGCGCCAGCAGCTCGTACACGATGAACACTGAAGCTTTCTTT

V gene: TRBV7-8
clone size: few
D gene: -
J gene: TRBJ1-5
CDR3 protein: CASSLASQSNQPQHF
CDR3 DNA: TGTGCCAGCAGCTTAGCGAGTCAGAGCAATCAGCCCCAGCATTTT

V gene: TRBV10-3
clone size: -
D gene: -
J gene: TRBJ2-2
CDR3 protein: CAISELDRELFF
CDR3 DNA: TGTGCCATCAGTGAGTTGGACAGGGAGCTGTTTTTT

V gene: TRBV5-1
clone size: few
D gene: TRBD1
J gene: TRBJ1-1
CDR3 protein: CASSLRGQGTEAFF
CDR3 DNA: TGCGCCAGCAGCTTGAGGGGGCAAGGCACTGAAGCTTTCTTT

V gene: TRBV2
clone size: -
D gene: -
J gene: TRBJ1-1
CDR3 protein: CATLGAPVRSTEAFF
CDR3 DNA: TGTGCCACCCTGGGAGCCCCCGTACGGAGCACTGAAGCTTTCTTT

V gene: TRBV4-3
clone size: -
D gene: -
J gene: TRBJ2-2
CDR3 protein: CASSRSRDGGELFF
CDR3 DNA: TGCGCCAGCAGCAGGTCGAGGGACGGCGGGGAGCTGTTTTTT

V gene: TRBV7-3
clone size: -
D gene: -
J gene: TRBJ2-2
CDR3 protein: CASSLRSSGVNTGELFF
CDR3 DNA: TGTGCCAGCAGCTTACGGAGTAGCGGAGTGAACACCGGGGAGCTGTTTTTT

V gene: TRBV5-6
clone size: few
D gene: TRBD1
J gene: TRBJ1-6
CDR3 protein: CASNAGQGDNSPLHF
CDR3 DNA: TGTGCCAGCAACGCGGGACAGGGGGATAATTCACCCCTCCACTTT

V gene: TRBV2
clone size: -
D gene: TRBD1
J gene: TRBJ1-6
CDR3 protein: CANGQDYNSPLHF
CDR3 DNA: TGTGCCAACGGACAGGATTACAATTCACCCCTCCACTTT

V gene: TRBV29-1
clone size: -
D gene: -
J gene: TRBJ1-4
CDR3 protein: CSVRTGGHEKLFF
CDR3 DNA: TGCAGCGTTCGGACCGGTGGTCATGAAAAACTGTTTTTT

V gene: TRBV12-5
clone size: -
D gene: -
J gene: TRBJ1-5
CDR3 protein: CASGLGQGNQPQHF
CDR3 DNA: TGTGCTAGTGGTTTGGGACAGGGCAATCAGCCCCAGCATTTT

V gene: TRBV6-1
clone size: once
D gene: -
J gene: TRBJ1-1
CDR3 protein: CASSQDGYPNTEAFF
CDR3 DNA: TGTGCCAGCTCGCAGGACGGATACCCTAACACTGAAGCTTTCTTT

V gene: TRBV29-1
clone size: few
D gene: -
J gene: TRBJ2-7
CDR3 protein: CSVEVSSYEQYF
CDR3 DNA: TGCAGCGTTGAAGTAAGCTCCTACGAGCAGTACTTC

V gene: TRBV2
clone size: few
D gene: -
J gene: TRBJ2-2
CDR3 protein: CASSATGTGELFF
CDR3 DNA: TGTGCCAGCAGCGCCACAGGCACCGGGGAGCTGTTTTTT

V gene: TRBV29-1
clone size: few
D gene: TRBD1
J gene: TRBJ2-1
CDR3 protein: CSVEPPGGSYNEQFF
CDR3 DNA: TGCAGCGTTGAACCGCCAGGGGGTTCCTACAATGAGCAGTTCTTC

V gene: TRBV9
clone size: -
D gene: -
J gene: TRBJ1-1
CDR3 protein: CASSVGTATEAFF
CDR3 DNA: TGTGCCAGCAGCGTAGGGACAGCCACTGAAGCTTTCTTT

V gene: TRBV25-1
clone size: few
D gene: -
J gene: TRBJ1-3
CDR3 protein: CASTGYGNTIYF
CDR3 DNA: TGTGCCAGCACAGGATATGGAAACACCATATATTTT

V gene: TRBV29-1
clone size: -
D gene: -
J gene: TRBJ1-1
CDR3 protein: CSVGQLNTEAFF
CDR3 DNA: TGCAGCGTTGGACAGTTGAACACTGAAGCTTTCTTT

V gene: TRBV27
clone size: -
D gene: -
J gene: TRBJ2-7
CDR3 protein: CASSRAGLSYEQYF
CDR3 DNA: TGTGCCAGCAGTCGGGCGGGGCTATCCTACGAGCAGTACTTC

V gene: TRBV30
clone size: -
D gene: -
J gene: TRBJ2-2
CDR3 protein: CAWARAGANTGELFF
CDR3 DNA: TGTGCCTGGGCGCGAGCAGGAGCGAACACCGGGGAGCTGTTTTTT

V gene: TRBV30
clone size: once
D gene: TRBD1
J gene: TRBJ1-2
CDR3 protein: CAWSEIQGDGYTF
CDR3 DNA: TGTGCCTGGAGTGAGATACAGGGGGACGGCTACACCTTC

V gene: TRBV29-1
clone size: -
D gene: -
J gene: TRBJ2-5
CDR3 protein: CSVGWPDETQYF
CDR3 DNA: TGCAGCGTTGGATGGCCCGACGAGACCCAGTACTTC

V gene: TRBV10-3
clone size: -
D gene: -
J gene: TRBJ2-7
CDR3 protein: CAISGGGGAKYEQYF
CDR3 DNA: TGTGCCATCAGTGGTGGAGGGGGCGCAAAGTACGAGCAGTACTTC

V gene: TRBV2
clone size: few
D gene: -
J gene: TRBJ1-6
CDR3 protein: CASSFDRTNSPLHF
CDR3 DNA: TGTGCCAGCAGTTTCGACAGGACTAATTCACCCCTCCACTTT

V gene: TRBV5-4
clone size: -
D gene: TRBD1
J gene: TRBJ1-1
CDR3 protein: CASKGGENTEAFF
CDR3 DNA: TGTGCCAGCAAAGGGGGCGAGAACACTGAAGCTTTCTTT

V gene: TRBV4-2
clone size: -
D gene: -
J gene: TRBJ1-6
CDR3 protein: CASSQKTGNSPLHF
CDR3 DNA: TGTGCCAGCAGCCAAAAGACGGGGAATTCACCCCTCCACTTT

V gene: TRBV7-9
clone size: -
D gene: -
J gene: TRBJ1-2
CDR3 protein: CASSLERMHTYGYTF
CDR3 DNA: TGTGCCAGCAGCTTAGAGCGGATGCATACCTATGGCTACACCTTC

V gene: TRBV10-3
clone size: few
D gene: -
J gene: TRBJ1-6
CDR3 protein: CAISDHRVDSPLHF
CDR3 DNA: TGTGCCATCAGCGATCACAGGGTGGATTCACCCCTCCACTTT

V gene: TRBV27
clone size: -
D gene: -
J gene: TRBJ1-4
CDR3 protein: CASSPLRNEKLFF
CDR3 DNA: TGTGCCAGCAGTCCCCTCCGTAATGAAAAACTGTTTTTT

V gene: TRBV5-1
clone size: -
D gene: -
J gene: TRBJ1-1
CDR3 protein: CASSLALSPGTEAFF
CDR3 DNA: TGCGCCAGCAGCTTGGCTTTATCACCGGGAACTGAAGCTTTCTTT

V gene: TRBV11-2
clone size: -
D gene: TRBD1
J gene: TRBJ1-1
CDR3 protein: CASSLVPTGPNTEAFF
CDR3 DNA: TGTGCCAGCAGCTTAGTCCCGACAGGGCCGAACACTGAAGCTTTCTTT

V gene: TRBV9
clone size: -
D gene: TRBD2
J gene: TRBJ2-3
CDR3 protein: CASSVDPAGGSDTQYF
CDR3 DNA: TGTGCCAGCAGCGTAGATCCAGCGGGGGGATCAGATACGCAGTATTTT

V gene: TRBV23-1
clone size: -
D gene: -
J gene: TRBJ1-1
CDR3 protein: CASSQWWEGENTEAFF
CDR3 DNA: TGCGCCAGCAGTCAATGGTGGGAGGGGGAGAACACTGAAGCTTTCTTT

V gene: TRBV2
clone size: -
D gene: TRBD2
J gene: TRBJ2-3
CDR3 protein: CASLAGASTDTQYF
CDR3 DNA: TGTGCCAGCCTAGCGGGGGCTAGCACAGATACGCAGTATTTT

V gene: TRBV18
clone size: -
D gene: -
J gene: TRBJ2-5
CDR3 protein: CASSPDTEETQYF
CDR3 DNA: TGTGCCAGCTCACCAGACACAGAAGAGACCCAGTACTTC